The 22 T cell receptor beta chains below all came from one sample that was sequenced in a study of T-cell memory formation after mild COVID-19. TCRdb re-derived calls from the 5' RACE reads in MiXCR, one entry per CDR3 protein. This sample has 550,000 to 600,000 distinct CDR3 sequences, with about 20% found just once. Sequencing was performed on PBMCs or a T cell subset sorted from them (not recorded which). The receptors were sampled from an adult woman who had mild COVID-19 (a few samples of this study predate the infection). Cell type and time point are not known.

This clonotype was seen only a few times. The genes are TRBV6-2 or TRBV6-3 and TRBJ1-5, with a weak D call TRBD1 (5 bases). The germline V gene encodes CDR1 MNHEY and CDR2 SVGEGT. The V gene lost 0 bases and the J gene lost 4 bases, with 7 bases spanning the gap. CDR3 length: 14 residues. The CDR3 coding sequence is TGTGCCAGCAGTTACTCAGGGGATAATCAGCCCCAGCATTTT. Residues: CASSYSGDNQPQHF.

This clonotype was detected a few times. The chain recombines TRBV12-3 or TRBV12-4 with TRBJ2-7; D possibly matches TRBD1 or TRBD2 (5 bases each). This CDR3 has 15 residues. The V end lost 6 bases, the J end lost 0 bases, and 15 bases lay between the germline ends. The CDR3 sequence: CASRQAVGSSYEQYF. In DNA form, the CDR3 reads TGTGCCAGCAGACAGGCCGTTGGGAGCTCCTACGAGCAGTACTTC.

This clonotype came up a few times. The chain couples TRBV20-1 to TRBJ1-2, with a possible D match to TRBD1 (6 bases). CDR1 and CDR2 from the germline V gene are DFQATT and SNEGSKA (reference sequence). This CDR3 comprises 13 residues. V lost 7 bases, J lost 6 bases, and 18 bases lay in between. In DNA form, the CDR3 reads TGCAGTGTTCCGTACAGGGATCGCCATGGCTACACCTTC. It yields the protein CSVPYRDRHGYTF.

This clonotype was counted a few times. The V and J genes are TRBV5-1 and TRBJ2-1; 7 bases align to TRBD2. Unmatched junction bases numbered 6, after V lost 6 bases and J lost 0 bases. The germline CDR1 and CDR2 sequences are SGHRS and YFSETQ. The CDR3 spans 15 residues. CDR3 sequence: CASTLSGASYNEQFF. CDR3 in DNA: TGCGCCAGCACCTTAAGCGGGGCCTCCTACAATGAGCAGTTCTTC. The variable domain in full, with the rest retrieved from reference TRBV5-1 and TRBJ2-1, is KAGVTQTPRYLIKTRGQQVTLSCSPISGHRSVSWYQQTPGQGLQFLFEYFSETQRNKGNFPGRFSGRQFSNSRSEMNVSTLELGDSALYLCASTLSGASYNEQFFGPGTRLTVL.

Notes on this clonotype: A read error may produce the germline difference seen at one junction end. The chain is built from TRBV7-7 and TRBJ2-5; TRBD2 aligns across 11 bases. This CDR3 is built from 16 residues. Germline V gene lookup returns CDR1 SSHAT and CDR2 FNYEAQ (reference sequence). The CDR3: CASSLWTSGLQETQYF. The DNA of the CDR3 is TGTGCTAGCAGCTTGTGGACTAGCGGGCTCCAAGAGACCCAGTACTTC.

The J gene is TRBJ2-7, the V gene TRBV7-9; no clear D gene. Between the trimmed V and J ends, which lost 5 bases and 5 bases, there was a span of 16 bases. This CDR3 has 14 residues. Germline V CDR1 and CDR2: SEHNR, FQNEAQ (reference sequence). CDR3 nucleotides: TGTGCCAGCAGCGCCCGTATAGGCTTAAACGAGCAGTACTTC. This gives the protein CASSARIGLNEQYF.

This chain joins TRBV6-2 or TRBV6-3 and TRBJ1-4; 9 positions agree with TRBD1. The germline gives CDR1 MNHEY, CDR2 SVGEGT. V shed 6 bases and J 8 bases; nucleotides not matched to a gene: 10. The CDR3 covers 15 residues. CDR3 coding DNA: TGTGCCAGCAGCCGCCGGGGGACAGGGTCGGAAAAACTGTTTTTT. Its protein product is CASSRRGTGSEKLFF.

This chain links TRBV12-3 or TRBV12-4 with TRBJ1-2; D is ambiguous. This CDR3 spans 14 amino acids. V was shortened by 4 bases and J by 7 bases, with 16 bases between the two germline ends. This chain's CDR3 is CASSSPLGSSGYTF. The CDR3 DNA reads TGTGCCAGCAGTTCCCCATTGGGAAGTAGTGGCTACACCTTC.

The rearrangement joins TRBV6-5 to TRBJ2-1; 9 positions match TRBD2. This CDR3 contains 13 residues. Germline-derived CDR1 and CDR2 are MNHEY and SVGAGI. With V trimmed by 6 bases and J by 8 bases, 5 bases remained unmatched. This CDR3 is CASRSGGTDEQFF. CDR3 DNA sequence: TGTGCCAGCAGAAGCGGGGGGACCGATGAGCAGTTCTTC.

The CDR3 is CASSGSSNQPQHF. The CDR3, as DNA: TGTGCCAGCAGTGGTTCCAGCAATCAGCCCCAGCATTTT. The chain recombines TRBV6-5 with TRBJ1-5; D is unresolved. The CDR3 runs to 13 residues. V shed 5 bases and J shed 1 base, with 6 bases lying between them. Germline CDR1 reads MNHEY; CDR2 reads SVGAGI.

This clonotype was counted between two and nine times. The genes are TRBV5-1 and TRBJ2-1; TRBD2 aligns across 7 bases. The germline CDR1 and CDR2 sequences are SGHRS and YFSETQ. CDR3 length equals 16 residues. Unmatched junction bases numbered 17, after V lost 4 bases and J lost 10 bases. The CDR3 reads CASSAGASGPQGEQFF. The CDR3 DNA sequence: TGCGCCAGCAGCGCGGGTGCTAGCGGACCTCAAGGGGAGCAGTTCTTC.

J is TRBJ2-1 and V is TRBV5-1, with TRBD2 identical over 7 bases. CDR1 SGHRS and CDR2 YFSETQ come from the germline V gene. The CDR3 extends over 13 amino acids. The V segment lost 4 bases and the J segment 6 bases; nucleotides outside the gene matches: 4. CDR3 DNA sequence: TGCGCCAGCAGCAAGACGGGGGGCAATGAGCAGTTCTTC. This sequence encodes CASSKTGGNEQFF.

As concerns this clonotype: A read error may account for a junction end that differs from germline. V is TRBV24-1 and J is TRBJ2-1; TRBD2 agrees at 9 bases. Per the germline V gene, CDR1 is KGHDR and CDR2 is SFDVKD. This CDR3 is built from 22 residues. Here the CDR3 DNA reads TGTGCCAACAGTGAGACCCGAGTTCGTGACAAATCACTAGCGGGTCTTTACAATGAGCAGTTCTTC. Protein product: CANSETRVRDKSLAGLYNEQFF.

The chain employs TRBV6-1 and TRBJ2-3; D not resolved. V was shortened by 9 bases and J by 3 bases, with 22 bases between the two germline ends. This CDR3 region has 16 residues. Germline assignment: CDR1 MNHNS and CDR2 SASEGT. CDR3 sequence (DNA): TGTGCCAGTAAACATAATGGAATCACGAGTACAGATACGCAGTATTTT. It translates to CASKHNGITSTDTQYF.

This clonotype showed up many times. This chain connects TRBV10-3 to TRBJ2-6; D not resolved. V lost 10 bases to trimming and J lost 2 bases, with 12 bases between them. Looked up from germline, CDR1 is ENHRY and CDR2 is SYGVKD. The CDR3 length is 14 residues. DNA of the CDR3: TGTGCCAGCCAACCAGGAACTGGGGCCAACGTCCTGACTTTC. It specifies CASQPGTGANVLTF.

The sample holds many counts of this clonotype. This rearrangement joins TRBV2 to TRBJ2-2; 8 bases agree with TRBD1. The germline CDR1 and CDR2 sequences are SNHLY and FYNNEI. The CDR3 runs 17 residues. J lost 5 bases, V lost 2 bases, and 10 bases had no gene match. The CDR3 DNA is TGTGCCAGCAGTGAACAGGGGGCGCTTTATGTTACCGGGGAGCTGTTTTTT. Its protein is CASSEQGALYVTGELFF. The whole variable domain, remainder taken from reference TRBV2 and TRBJ2-2, is EPEVTQTPSHQVTQMGQEVILRCVPISNHLYFYWYRQILGQKVEFLVSFYNNEISEKSEIFDDQFSVERPDGSNFTLKIRSTKLEDSAMYFCASSEQGALYVTGELFFGEGSRLTVL.

This clonotype was counted a few times. The rearrangement joins TRBV13 to TRBJ2-1; tentatively, D is TRBD1 (5 bases). The germline V gene encodes CDR1 PRHDT and CDR2 FYEKMQ (reference sequence). The CDR3 spans 19 residues. V gave up 3 bases and J gave up 4 bases, with 25 bases separating them. CDR3 sequence: CASSFLPQGGYLIYNEQFF. The CDR3 DNA sequence: TGTGCCAGCAGCTTCCTCCCTCAGGGTGGCTACCTCATTTACAATGAGCAGTTCTTC.

This chain uses TRBV12-3 or TRBV12-4 with TRBJ2-1, with a weak D call TRBD1 (6 bases). The CDR3 totals 14 residues. Trimming took off 3 bases at V and 4 bases at J, with 10 bases between the two ends. The CDR3: CASSFQGPYNEQFF. CDR3 nucleotide sequence: TGTGCCAGCAGTTTCCAGGGGCCGTACAATGAGCAGTTCTTC.

The rearrangement uses TRBV7-8 and TRBJ2-7; the D call may be TRBD1 or TRBD2 (5 bases each). The V end lost 9 bases, the J end lost 6 bases, and 24 bases lay between the germline ends. This CDR3 spans 15 amino acids. Germline values: CDR1 SGHVS, CDR2 FQNEAQ. The CDR3 nucleotides read TGTGCCAGTATACGGGGCTCTCGAGGCATTGGCGAGCAGTACTTC. It encodes CASIRGSRGIGEQYF.

This chain joins TRBV19 and TRBJ2-7, with D perhaps TRBD1 or TRBD2 (5 bases each). Between the trimmed V and J ends, which lost 5 bases and 4 bases, there was a span of 21 bases. Germline assignment: CDR1 LNHDA and CDR2 SQIVND (reference sequence). This CDR3 is built from 16 residues. CDR3 DNA sequence: TGTGCCAGTAGTGGCTGGGACGTCCCCGACCGTTACGAGCAGTACTTC. Translating it yields CASSGWDVPDRYEQYF.

This chain joins TRBV7-8 and TRBJ2-7; 8 nucleotides align to TRBD1. J lost 2 bases, V lost 2 bases, and 2 bases had no gene match. The CDR3 runs to 14 residues. The germline V gene has CDR1 SGHVS and CDR2 FQNEAQ. CDR3 sequence: CASSLLGQAYEQYF. DNA of the CDR3: TGTGCCAGCAGCTTATTGGGACAGGCCTACGAGCAGTACTTC. The full variable domain, rest sourced from reference TRBV7-8 and TRBJ2-7, is GAGVSQSPRYKVAKRGQDVALRCDPISGHVSLFWYQQALGQGPEFLTYFQNEAQLDKSGLPSDRFFAERPEGSVSTLKIQRTQQEDSAVYLCASSLLGQAYEQYFGPGTRLTVT.

This clonotype was observed a handful of times. The J gene is TRBJ2-7, the V gene TRBV4-2, with 10 bases fitting TRBD1. This CDR3 comprises 14 residues. Trimming cost V 5 bases and J 3 bases; bases outside gene matches: 4. CDR1 is LGHNA, CDR2 YNFKEQ, per germline. CDR3 nucleotide sequence: TGTGCCAGCAGCAAAGGGACAGGGGTCTACGAGCAGTACTTC. Encoded protein: CASSKGTGVYEQYF.